This TCR beta chain stems from a study of blood T cell repertoires in COVID-19. Turning to the study itself: T cells, B-cell-depleted T cells, or PBMCs provided the cDNA or gDNA that served as material.

Germline V gene lookup returns CDR1 LNHDA and CDR2 SQIVND (reference sequence). There are 15 residues in the CDR3. J gave up 1 base and V 5 bases, and 6 bases lay outside the gene matches. Authors' methods: Researchers report that nucleated cell counts were estimated from reference gene primer amplification. This table comes from immunoSEQ multiplex PCR, and its TCRdb copy is limited to in-frame clones, with some not included. The DNA gave D and trimming, while V, J and clone size come from that table. The sample shows about 240,000 clones, roughly 88% of them seen only once. The sequenced sample consisted of peripheral blood. The sequence was collected from a man older than 75 with acute or convalescent COVID-19. The chain joins TRBV19 to TRBJ1-1; 8 bases map to TRBD1. The CDR3: CASSPLDRANTEAFF. In nucleotides, the CDR3 is TGTGCCAGTAGTCCGCTGGACAGGGCGAACACTGAAGCTTTCTTT.